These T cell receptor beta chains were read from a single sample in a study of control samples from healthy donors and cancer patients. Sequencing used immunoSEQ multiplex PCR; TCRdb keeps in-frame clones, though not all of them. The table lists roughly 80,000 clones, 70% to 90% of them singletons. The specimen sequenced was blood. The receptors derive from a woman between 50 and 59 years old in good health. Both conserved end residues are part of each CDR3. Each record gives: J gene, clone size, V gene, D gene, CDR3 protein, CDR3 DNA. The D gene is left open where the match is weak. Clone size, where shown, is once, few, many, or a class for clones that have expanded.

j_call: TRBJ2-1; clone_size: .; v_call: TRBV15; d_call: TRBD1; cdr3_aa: CATSLGTGKFF; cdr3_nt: TGTGCCACCAGCCTGGGGACAGGGAAGTTCTTC
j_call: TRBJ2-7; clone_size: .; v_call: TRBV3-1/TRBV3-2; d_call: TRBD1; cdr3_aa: CASSSEPGQGVNEQYF; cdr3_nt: TGTGCCAGCAGCTCCGAACCGGGACAGGGGGTCAACGAGCAGTACTTC
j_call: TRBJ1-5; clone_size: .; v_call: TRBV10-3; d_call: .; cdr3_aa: CAISPNNQPQHF; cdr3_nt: TGTGCCATCAGCCCTAATAATCAGCCCCAGCATTTT
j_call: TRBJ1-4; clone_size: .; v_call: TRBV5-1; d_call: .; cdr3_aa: CASSSQGNEKLFF; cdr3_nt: TGCGCCAGCAGCTCTCAGGGTAATGAAAAACTGTTTTTT
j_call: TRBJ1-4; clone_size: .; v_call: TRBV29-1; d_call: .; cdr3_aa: CSVGSGLTNEKLFF; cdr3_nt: TGCAGCGTTGGGTCGGGGCTAACTAATGAAAAACTGTTTTTT
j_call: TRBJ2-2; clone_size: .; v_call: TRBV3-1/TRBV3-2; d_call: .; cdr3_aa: CASSQGIWGGGANTGELFF; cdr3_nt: TGTGCCAGCAGCCAAGGGATCTGGGGCGGGGGCGCGAACACCGGGGAGCTGTTTTTT
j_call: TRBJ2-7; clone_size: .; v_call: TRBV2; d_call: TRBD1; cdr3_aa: CASRGYRDRALEQYF; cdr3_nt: TGTGCCAGCAGAGGTTACCGGGACAGAGCCTTAGAGCAGTACTTC
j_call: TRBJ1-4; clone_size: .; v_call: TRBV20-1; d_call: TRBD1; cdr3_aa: CSASGTGSGKLFF; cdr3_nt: TGCAGTGCTAGTGGGACAGGATCAGGAAAACTGTTTTTT
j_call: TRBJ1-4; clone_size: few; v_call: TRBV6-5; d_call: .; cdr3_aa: CASSLQIGNEKLFF; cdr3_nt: TGTGCCAGCAGCTTACAGATCGGTAATGAAAAACTGTTTTTT
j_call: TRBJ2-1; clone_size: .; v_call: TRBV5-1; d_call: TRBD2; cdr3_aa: CASSLGGAGAHNEQFF; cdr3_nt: TGCGCCAGCAGCTTGGGTGGAGCGGGGGCCCACAATGAGCAGTTCTTC
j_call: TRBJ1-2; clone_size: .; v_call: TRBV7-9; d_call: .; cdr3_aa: CASSSTYGAYGYTF; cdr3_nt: TGTGCCAGCAGCTCCACATATGGTGCCTATGGCTACACCTTC
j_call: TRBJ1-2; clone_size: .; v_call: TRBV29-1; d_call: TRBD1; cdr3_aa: CSADPRGYGYTF; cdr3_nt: TGCAGCGCCGATCCCAGGGGGTATGGCTACACCTTC
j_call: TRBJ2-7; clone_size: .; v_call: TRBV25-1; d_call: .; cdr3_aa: CASSETGARSYEQYF; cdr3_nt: TGTGCCAGCAGCGAGACAGGTGCCCGCTCCTACGAGCAGTACTTC
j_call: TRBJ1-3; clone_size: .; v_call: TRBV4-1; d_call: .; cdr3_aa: CASSPLGREHTIYF; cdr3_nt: TGCGCCAGCAGCCCCCTAGGGCGGGAGCACACCATATATTTT
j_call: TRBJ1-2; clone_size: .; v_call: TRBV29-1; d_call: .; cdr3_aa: CSVLSGTPSVRGYTF; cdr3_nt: TGCAGCGTCCTTTCGGGAACGCCAAGTGTTCGTGGCTACACCTTC
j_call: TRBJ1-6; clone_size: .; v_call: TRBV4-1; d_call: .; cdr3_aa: CASSQRSRGLVNNSPLHF; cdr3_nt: TGCGCCAGCAGCCAAAGGTCCCGGGGGTTAGTGAATAATTCACCCCTCCACTTT
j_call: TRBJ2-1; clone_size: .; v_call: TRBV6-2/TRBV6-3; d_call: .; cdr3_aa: CASIPGRTQDNEQFF; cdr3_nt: TGTGCCAGCATCCCCGGCAGAACCCAGGACAATGAGCAGTTCTTC
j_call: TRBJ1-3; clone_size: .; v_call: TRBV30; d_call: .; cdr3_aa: CAWNGAGTSGNTIYF; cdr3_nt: TGTGCCTGGAATGGTGCCGGAACCTCTGGAAACACCATATATTTT
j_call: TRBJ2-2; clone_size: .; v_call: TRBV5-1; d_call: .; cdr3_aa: CASMDGHGELFF; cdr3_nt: TGCGCCAGCATGGACGGGCACGGGGAGCTGTTTTTT
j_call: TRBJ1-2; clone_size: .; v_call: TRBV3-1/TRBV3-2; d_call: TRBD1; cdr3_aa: CASTDAGTAYGYTF; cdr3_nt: TGTGCCAGCACCGATGCCGGGACAGCCTATGGCTACACCTTC
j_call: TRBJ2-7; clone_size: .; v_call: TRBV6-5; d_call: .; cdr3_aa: CASSLGVGEQYF; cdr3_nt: TGTGCCAGCAGTCTGGGGGTCGGCGAGCAGTACTTC
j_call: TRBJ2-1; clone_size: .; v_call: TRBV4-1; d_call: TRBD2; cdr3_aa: CASSHTLAGGYNEQFF; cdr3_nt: TGCGCCAGCAGCCATACACTAGCGGGGGGTTACAATGAGCAGTTCTTC
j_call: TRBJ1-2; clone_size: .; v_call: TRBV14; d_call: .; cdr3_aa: CASSQGLSGYTF; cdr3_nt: TGTGCCAGCAGCCAAGGACTCTCTGGCTACACCTTC
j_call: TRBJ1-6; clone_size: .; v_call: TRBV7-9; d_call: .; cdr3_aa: CASGSGVYSPLHF; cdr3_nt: TGTGCCAGCGGCTCAGGAGTCTATTCACCCCTCCACTTT
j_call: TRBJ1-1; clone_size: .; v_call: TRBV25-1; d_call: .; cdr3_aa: CASSLGGTLNTEAFF; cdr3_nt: TGTGCCAGCAGTTTGGGGGGGACCTTGAACACTGAAGCTTTCTTT
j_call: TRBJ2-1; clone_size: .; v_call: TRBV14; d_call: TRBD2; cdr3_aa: CASSHSARGEGPNNEQFF; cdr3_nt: TGTGCCAGCAGCCATTCTGCACGCGGGGAGGGACCAAACAATGAGCAGTTCTTC
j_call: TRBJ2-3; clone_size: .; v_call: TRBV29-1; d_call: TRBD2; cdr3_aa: CSATGTSLLTDTQYF; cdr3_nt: TGCAGCGCGACCGGGACTAGCCTCCTCACAGATACGCAGTATTTT
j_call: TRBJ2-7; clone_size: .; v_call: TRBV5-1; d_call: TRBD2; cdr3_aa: CASREAGALIEQYF; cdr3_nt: TGCGCCAGCAGGGAAGCGGGAGCTCTCATCGAGCAGTACTTC
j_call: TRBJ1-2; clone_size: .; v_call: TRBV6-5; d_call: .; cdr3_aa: CASLYPGRNYGYTF; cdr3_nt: TGTGCCAGCCTGTATCCAGGGAGGAACTATGGCTACACCTTC
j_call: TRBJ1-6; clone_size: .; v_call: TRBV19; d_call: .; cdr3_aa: CASSIARTESPLHF; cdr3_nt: TGTGCCAGTAGTATAGCCCGGACAGAAAGTCCCCTCCACTTT
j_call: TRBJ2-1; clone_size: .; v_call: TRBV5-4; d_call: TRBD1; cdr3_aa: CASSGGTGGYNEQFF; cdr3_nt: TGTGCCAGCAGCGGCGGGACAGGGGGCTACAATGAGCAGTTCTTC
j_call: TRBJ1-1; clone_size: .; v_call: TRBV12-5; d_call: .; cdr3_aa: CASGLDPKNTEAFF; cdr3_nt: TGTGCTAGTGGTTTGGATCCGAAGAACACTGAAGCTTTCTTT
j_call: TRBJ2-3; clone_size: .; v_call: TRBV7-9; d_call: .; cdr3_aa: CASSLGQGTDTQYF; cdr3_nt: TGTGCCAGCAGCTTAGGACAGGGCACAGATACGCAGTATTTT
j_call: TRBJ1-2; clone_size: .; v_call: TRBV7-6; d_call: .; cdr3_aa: CASSPPSYGYTF; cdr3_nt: TGTGCCAGCAGCCCACCCTCCTATGGCTACACCTTC
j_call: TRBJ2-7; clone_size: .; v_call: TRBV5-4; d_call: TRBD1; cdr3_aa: CASSRRDSSYEQYF; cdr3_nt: TGTGCCAGCAGCCGACGGGACAGCTCCTACGAGCAGTACTTC
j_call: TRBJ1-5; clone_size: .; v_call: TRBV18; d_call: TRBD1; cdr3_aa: CASSPGTVNQPQHF; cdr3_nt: TGTGCCAGCTCACCAGGGACAGTTAATCAGCCCCAGCATTTT
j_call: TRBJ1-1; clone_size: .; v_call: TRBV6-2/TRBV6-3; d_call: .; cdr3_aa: CASSYPRGPRSEAFF; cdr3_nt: TGTGCCAGCAGTTACCCACGCGGGCCTCGGTCTGAAGCTTTCTTT
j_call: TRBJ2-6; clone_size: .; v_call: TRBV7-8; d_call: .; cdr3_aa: CASSVPGSGANVLTF; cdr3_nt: TGTGCCAGCAGCGTCCCAGGGTCCGGGGCCAACGTCCTGACTTTC
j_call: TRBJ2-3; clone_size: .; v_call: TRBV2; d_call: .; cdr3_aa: CASRGIIDTQYF; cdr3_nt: TGTGCCAGTCGAGGAATAATAGATACGCAGTATTTT
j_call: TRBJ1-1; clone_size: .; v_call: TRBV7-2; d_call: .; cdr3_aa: CASSPGLNTEAFF; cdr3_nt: TGTGCCAGCAGTCCCGGATTGAACACTGAAGCTTTCTTT
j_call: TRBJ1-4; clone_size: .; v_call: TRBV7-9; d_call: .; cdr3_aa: CASNLDNKNEKLFF; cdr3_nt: TGTGCCAGCAATCTGGACAATAAAAATGAAAAACTGTTTTTT
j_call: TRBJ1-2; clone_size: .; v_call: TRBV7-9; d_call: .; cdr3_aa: CASSLVQGDGYTF; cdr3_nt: TGTGCCAGCAGCTTAGTACAGGGAGATGGCTACACCTTC
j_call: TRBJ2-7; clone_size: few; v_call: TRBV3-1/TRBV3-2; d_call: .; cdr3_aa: CASSRVDSSYYEQYF; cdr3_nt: TGTGCCAGCAGCCGGGTGGATTCTAGTTATTACGAGCAGTACTTC
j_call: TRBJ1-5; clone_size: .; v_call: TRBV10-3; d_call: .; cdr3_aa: CAISEPLLGGPQHF; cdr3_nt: TGTGCCATCAGTGAGCCCCTCCTGGGTGGACCCCAGCATTTT
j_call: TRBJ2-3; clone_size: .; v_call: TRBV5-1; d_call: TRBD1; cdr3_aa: CASSSLDRATQYF; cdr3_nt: TGCGCCAGCAGCTCGCTGGACAGGGCTACGCAGTATTTT
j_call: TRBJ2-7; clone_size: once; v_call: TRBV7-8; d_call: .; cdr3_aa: CASSLGDNYEQYF; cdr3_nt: TGTGCCAGCAGCTTAGGGGATAACTACGAGCAGTACTTC
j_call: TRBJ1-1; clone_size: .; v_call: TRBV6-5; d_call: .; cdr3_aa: CASRTKGIMNTEAFF; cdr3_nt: TGTGCCAGCAGGACCAAGGGGATAATGAACACTGAAGCTTTCTTT
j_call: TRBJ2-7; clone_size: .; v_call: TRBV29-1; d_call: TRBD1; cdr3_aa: CSVAGTGRYEQYF; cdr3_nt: TGCAGCGTGGCCGGGACAGGGCGGTACGAGCAGTACTTC
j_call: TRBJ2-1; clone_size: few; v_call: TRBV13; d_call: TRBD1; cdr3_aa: CASSSQGVRANEQFF; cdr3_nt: TGTGCCAGCAGCTCGCAGGGGGTTCGGGCAAATGAGCAGTTCTTC
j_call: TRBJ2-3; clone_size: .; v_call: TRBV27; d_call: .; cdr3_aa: CASSLGVPLTDTQYF; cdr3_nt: TGTGCCAGCAGTTTAGGGGTTCCCCTCACAGATACGCAGTATTTT
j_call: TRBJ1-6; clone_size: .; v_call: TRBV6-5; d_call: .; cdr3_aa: CASRPDGDSPLHF; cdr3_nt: TGTGCCAGCAGACCCGACGGAGATTCACCCCTCCACTTT
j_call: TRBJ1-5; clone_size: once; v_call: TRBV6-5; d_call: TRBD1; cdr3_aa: CASTEQGAGNQPQHF; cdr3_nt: TGTGCCAGCACCGAACAGGGGGCTGGCAATCAGCCCCAGCATTTT
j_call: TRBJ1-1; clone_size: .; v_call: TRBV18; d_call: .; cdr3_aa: CASSPSNTEAFF; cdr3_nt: TGTGCCAGCTCACCTTCGAACACTGAAGCTTTCTTT
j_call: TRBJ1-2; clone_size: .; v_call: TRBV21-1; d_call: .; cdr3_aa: CASSKGLRNPNYGYTF; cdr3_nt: TGTGCCAGCAGCAAAGGGCTGAGGAATCCTAACTATGGCTACACCTTC
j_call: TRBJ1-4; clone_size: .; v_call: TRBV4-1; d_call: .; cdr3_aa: CASSQEKGEREKLFF; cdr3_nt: TGCGCCAGCAGCCAAGAAAAGGGCGAAAGGGAAAAACTGTTTTTT
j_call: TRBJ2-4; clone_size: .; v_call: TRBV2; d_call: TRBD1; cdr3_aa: CASRGQARGNIQYF; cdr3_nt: TGTGCCAGCAGAGGACAGGCTCGTGGAAACATTCAGTACTTC
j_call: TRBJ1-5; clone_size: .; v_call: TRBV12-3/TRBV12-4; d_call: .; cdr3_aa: CASSRQENQPQHF; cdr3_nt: TGTGCCAGCAGTCGGCAGGAGAATCAGCCCCAGCATTTT
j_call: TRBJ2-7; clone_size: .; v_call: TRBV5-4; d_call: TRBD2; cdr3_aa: CASSRELAGASYEQYF; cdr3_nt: TGTGCCAGCAGCAGGGAACTAGCGGGGGCCAGCTACGAGCAGTACTTC
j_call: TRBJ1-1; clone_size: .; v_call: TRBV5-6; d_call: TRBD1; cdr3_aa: CASRSGTGVMNTEAFF; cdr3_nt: TGTGCCAGCAGATCCGGGACAGGGGTTATGAACACTGAAGCTTTCTTT